Following are 29 T cell receptor beta chains from one sample sequenced in a study of blood T cell repertoires in COVID-19. Here immunoSEQ multiplex PCR was the method, and the copy in TCRdb shows in-frame clones only, minus some. Of some 110,000 clones in the sample, roughly 87% were seen once. Sequencing was done on a sample of peripheral blood. Receptor source: a man aged 50 to 60 with acute or convalescent COVID-19.

The chain links TRBV5-1 to TRBJ2-3; 7 bases are shared with TRBD2. The V segment lost 6 bases and the J segment 4 bases; nucleotides outside the gene matches: 14. Germline V lookup: CDR1 SGHRS, CDR2 YFSETQ. The CDR3 sequence is 16 residues long. CDR3 sequence: CASKLFGGGSPDTQYF. CDR3 in DNA: TGCGCCAGCAAGTTGTTCGGGGGAGGGTCCCCAGATACGCAGTATTTT.

The chain links TRBV4-1 to TRBJ1-2, with 7 bases identical to TRBD1. The V segment lost 3 bases and the J segment 2 bases; nucleotides outside the gene matches: 3. This CDR3 comprises 14 residues. Germline values: CDR1 MGHRA, CDR2 YSYEKL. Here the CDR3 reads CASSQGQWNYGYTF. In nucleotides, the CDR3 is TGCGCCAGCAGCCAGGGACAGTGGAACTATGGCTACACCTTC.

The rearrangement links TRBV12-5 to TRBJ1-2; 10 bases align to TRBD1. The CDR3 consists of 15 residues. V gave up 5 bases and J gave up 3 bases; unmatched junction bases: 6. Germline V gene data show CDR1 as LGHNT and CDR2 as FRNRAP. The CDR3: CASGPGTGAYYGYTF. As DNA, the CDR3 is TGTGCTAGTGGTCCCGGGACAGGGGCCTACTATGGCTACACCTTC.

In this sample, this clone turned up a few times. The CDR3 here is CASSTTGGSYEQYF. The CDR3 DNA is TGTGCCAGCAGCACGACAGGGGGCTCCTACGAGCAGTACTTC. The chain joins TRBV7-9 to TRBJ2-7, with TRBD1 identical over 9 bases. Germline V CDR1 and CDR2: SEHNR, FQNEAQ (reference sequence). V was clipped by 5 bases and J by 0 bases; unmatched bases: 2. CDR3 length: 14 residues.

The chain combines TRBV11-2 with TRBJ1-1; 9 nucleotides match TRBD1. The trim removed 6 bases at V and 5 bases at J, leaving 4 bases unmatched. Germline assignment: CDR1 SGHAT and CDR2 FQNNGV. The CDR3 length is 13 residues. The CDR3 coding sequence is TGTGCCAGCAGTCACGGACAGGGGACTGAAGCTTTCTTT. It specifies CASSHGQGTEAFF. The full variable domain, completed using reference TRBV11-2 and TRBJ1-1, is EAGVAQSPRYKIIEKRQSVAFWCNPISGHATLYWYQQILGQGPKLLIQFQNNGVVDDSQLPKDRFSAERLKGVDSTLKIQPAKLEDSAVYLCASSHGQGTEAFFGQGTRLTVV.

This chain joins TRBV13 and TRBJ2-1, with a tentative D call TRBD1 (6 bases). The V gene lost 0 bases and the J gene lost 9 bases, with 6 bases spanning the gap. Germline V gives CDR1 PRHDT, CDR2 FYEKMQ (reference sequence). The CDR3 has 12 residues. The chain's CDR3 is CASSLGGGEQFF. CDR3 DNA sequence: TGTGCCAGCAGCTTAGGAGGGGGTGAGCAGTTCTTC.

CDR3 in amino acids: CASSRIPSGGPNEQFF. CDR3 DNA sequence: TGTGCCAGCAGCCGAATCCCCAGCGGGGGGCCGAATGAGCAGTTCTTC. This chain links TRBV6-6 with TRBJ2-1; 9 nucleotides align to TRBD2. CDR1 and CDR2 (germline): MNHNY, SVGAGI (reference sequence). This CDR3 has 16 residues. J lost 7 bases, V lost 6 bases, and 13 bases had no gene match.

The genes are TRBV7-3 and TRBJ2-2; 9 bases line up with TRBD2. The germline CDR1 and CDR2 sequences are SGHTA and FQGTGA. The ends lost 8 bases at V and 5 bases at J; junction bases unmatched: 3. The length of the CDR3 is 13 residues. CDR3 amino acids: CASALAGTGELFF. The CDR3 nucleotides read TGTGCCAGCGCCCTAGCGGGGACCGGGGAGCTGTTTTTT.

The chain uses TRBV30 and TRBJ2-3, with TRBD2 matching 12 bases. Losses at the gene ends were 5 bases for V and 1 base for J; bases not matched to a gene: 4. This CDR3 has 15 residues. The germline V gene encodes CDR1 GTSNPN and CDR2 SVGIG (reference sequence). The CDR3 loop is CAWRWTSGGTDTQYF. CDR3 DNA sequence: TGTGCCTGGCGCTGGACTAGCGGGGGCACAGATACGCAGTATTTT.

The V gene is TRBV4-1, the J gene TRBJ1-6; weak D call: TRBD1 (6 bases). Looked up from germline, CDR1 is MGHRA and CDR2 is YSYEKL. V lost 1 base to trimming and J lost 7 bases, with 20 bases between them. The CDR3 runs 18 residues. The CDR3 DNA is TGCGCCAGCAGCCAAGTCCCCGGACAGCGTATCACAAATTCACCCCTCCACTTT. Its translation: CASSQVPGQRITNSPLHF.

V is TRBV18 and J is TRBJ1-2; no definite D call. Trimming took 6 bases from V and 8 from J, leaving 13 bases between them. Germline V gene lookup returns CDR1 KGHSH and CDR2 LQKENI. This CDR3 spans 12 amino acids. CDR3 amino acids: CASSGVEDGYTF. The DNA for the CDR3 is TGTGCCAGCTCTGGGGTGGAGGACGGCTACACCTTC.

This chain links TRBV18 with TRBJ2-1; maybe TRBD1 (7 bases). There are 15 residues in the CDR3. The ends were cut back, 2 bases at V and 6 bases at J, with 14 bases in the middle. Germline V gene sequence: CDR1 KGHSH, CDR2 LQKENI. The CDR3 spells CASSPTIQGGNEQFF. In DNA, the CDR3 is TGTGCCAGCTCACCAACAATCCAGGGGGGCAATGAGCAGTTCTTC.

This clone has a single count. The chain links TRBV7-2 to TRBJ1-3; the D is unclear. Germline V CDR1 and CDR2: SGHTA, FQGNSA. The CDR3 spans 15 residues. The V gene lost 3 bases and the J gene lost 0 bases, with 9 bases spanning the gap. The CDR3 region has the DNA TGTGCCAGCAGCTTTAGTTTTGTCTCTGGAAACACCATATATTTT. Residues: CASSFSFVSGNTIYF.

V gene TRBV30 combines with J gene TRBJ1-1; D is possibly TRBD1 (5 bases). The CDR3 is 15 amino acids. V was pared by 1 base and J by 5 bases, with 17 bases between. Looked up from germline, CDR1 is GTSNPN and CDR2 is SVGIG (reference sequence). Here the CDR3 DNA reads TGTGCCTGGAGTGGGGCGGGGGGAGGTCGGACTGAAGCTTTCTTT. Protein sequence: CAWSGAGGGRTEAFF.

This sequence joins TRBV19 and TRBJ2-3, with TRBD2 identical over 7 bases. The germline V gene encodes CDR1 LNHDA and CDR2 SQIVND (reference sequence). The V segment lost 3 bases and the J segment 1 base; nucleotides outside the gene matches: 4. The CDR3 is made up of 15 amino acids. CDR3 DNA: TGTGCCAGTAGTATCGGGGCGGGGGGCACAGATACGCAGTATTTT. As protein: CASSIGAGGTDTQYF.

This chain uses TRBV11-2 with TRBJ2-1, with 11 bases identical to TRBD2. V was pared by 6 bases and J by 1 base, with 5 bases of the junction left unmatched. Looked up from germline, CDR1 is SGHAT and CDR2 is FQNNGV. The CDR3 sequence is 16 residues long. Here the CDR3 reads CASRYTSGSSYNEQFF. The CDR3 DNA sequence: TGTGCCAGCAGATATACTAGCGGGAGTTCCTACAATGAGCAGTTCTTC.

V usage is TRBV12-5 and J usage is TRBJ2-1; no clear D gene. Trimming took off 3 bases at V and 8 bases at J, with 11 bases between the two ends. Germline CDR1 LGHNT, CDR2 FRNRAP. The length of the CDR3 is 13 residues. The CDR3 DNA sequence: TGTGCTAGTGGTTTCGAGGCGCGCGATGAGCAGTTCTTC. Encoded protein: CASGFEARDEQFF.

The sample holds one count of this clone. The chain links TRBV14 to TRBJ2-1, with D tentatively TRBD2 (6 bases). This CDR3 contains 19 residues. Trimming removed 0 bases at V and 1 base at J, with 19 bases between. CDR1 is SGHDN, CDR2 FVKESK, per germline. The CDR3 DNA follows: TGTGCCAGCAGCCAAGAAAGTCTGGGGCGGGGACGGTCCTACAATGAGCAGTTCTTC. Protein sequence: CASSQESLGRGRSYNEQFF.

The gene calls are TRBV2 and TRBJ1-4; 7 nucleotides line up with TRBD1. V was pared by 6 bases and J by 8 bases, with 9 bases of the junction left unmatched. The V gene's germline CDR1 is SNHLY and CDR2 FYNNEI. The CDR3 totals 14 residues. CDR3 coding DNA: TGTGCCAGCAGAAGACAGGGTTTAAGGGAAAAACTGTTTTTT. Translating gives CASRRQGLREKLFF. Full variable domain (remainder filled in from reference TRBV2 and TRBJ1-4): EPEVTQTPSHQVTQMGQEVILRCVPISNHLYFYWYRQILGQKVEFLVSFYNNEISEKSEIFDDQFSVERPDGSNFTLKIRSTKLEDSAMYFCASRRQGLREKLFFGSGTQLSVL.

For the CDR3, the DNA is TGTGCCAGCAGTCGTTTCTCTAGCGGGAGGGCCCACGAGCAGTACTTC. This codes for CASSRFSSGRAHEQYF. The V gene is TRBV27, the J gene TRBJ2-7; 12 positions agree with TRBD2. Trimming took 5 bases from V and 5 from J; bases not matched to a gene: 10. The germline V gene encodes CDR1 MNHEY and CDR2 SMNVEV (reference sequence). This CDR3 spans 16 amino acids.

CDR3 region: CASSLSGGYTEAFF. The CDR3 DNA reads as TGTGCCAGCAGCCTCAGTGGAGGGTACACTGAAGCTTTCTTT. The V call is TRBV11-2, the J call TRBJ1-1; D uncertain. With 5 bases removed from V and 3 bases from J, the gap between germline ends came to 13 bases. This CDR3 has 14 residues. The V gene's germline CDR1 is SGHAT and CDR2 FQNNGV.

CDR3 bases: TGTGCCAGCAGCCCGACAGGGGAGGACGAGCAGTACTTC. Translated: CASSPTGEDEQYF. V usage is TRBV2 and J usage is TRBJ2-7, with TRBD1 matching over 8 bases. With V trimmed by 6 bases and J by 5 bases, 6 bases remained unmatched. The CDR3 contains 13 residues. The germline gives CDR1 SNHLY, CDR2 FYNNEI.

The chain carries TRBV27 and TRBJ2-5, with D perhaps TRBD2 (6 bases). Looked up from germline, CDR1 is MNHEY and CDR2 is SMNVEV (reference sequence). CDR3 length equals 13 residues. The V gene lost 5 bases and the J gene lost 2 bases, with 9 bases spanning the gap. CDR3 in DNA: TGTGCCAGCAGTGGTAGCGGACAAGAGACCCAGTACTTC. Translated: CASSGSGQETQYF.

This clone came up once. The genes are TRBV5-6 and TRBJ1-5; 7 nucleotides align to TRBD1. Germline CDR1 SGHDT, CDR2 YYEEEE. The CDR3 loop spans 12 amino acids. Trimming cost V 4 bases and J 7 bases; bases outside gene matches: 2. CDR3 in amino acids: CASSVQGQPQHF. CDR3 sequence (DNA): TGTGCCAGCAGCGTACAGGGGCAGCCCCAGCATTTT.

The rearrangement uses TRBV11-2 and TRBJ1-2; D is perhaps TRBD1 (6 bases). Trimming pared 5 bases from V and 4 bases from J, leaving 14 bases between. This CDR3 is 14 amino acids long. Germline V lookup: CDR1 SGHAT, CDR2 FQNNGV. The CDR3 nucleotides are TGTGCCAGCAGCCCCCGGACAGCCGTCTATGGCTACACCTTC. Translation: CASSPRTAVYGYTF.

The chain uses TRBV30 and TRBJ2-7, with 8 nucleotides matching TRBD1. Germline V gives CDR1 GTSNPN, CDR2 SVGIG (reference sequence). The CDR3 sequence is 13 residues long. After removal of 3 bases from V and 6 bases from J, the junction contained 7 bases not matched to a gene. The CDR3 DNA is TGTGCCTGGAGGATGACAGGGGCCGGCGAGCAGTACTTC. Translation: CAWRMTGAGEQYF.

The table lists this clone with a few counts. The V call is TRBV19, the J call TRBJ1-5; weak D call: TRBD1 (6 bases). Per germline, CDR1 LNHDA and CDR2 SQIVND (reference sequence). V lost 5 bases to trimming and J lost 3 bases, with 14 bases between them. This CDR3 has 15 amino acids. The CDR3 protein is CASSWSRGDNQPQHF. The CDR3 bases are TGTGCCAGTAGTTGGAGCAGGGGAGACAATCAGCCCCAGCATTTT.

V usage is TRBV15 and J usage is TRBJ2-7; the D gene is possibly TRBD2 (6 bases). Trimming removed 4 bases from V and 4 bases from J, with 14 bases in between. The CDR3 is 14 residues long. CDR1 is LNHNV, CDR2 YYDKDF, per germline (reference sequence). This CDR3 is CATSMGTFSYEQYF. CDR3 DNA: TGTGCCACCAGCATGGGGACTTTCTCTTACGAGCAGTACTTC. The full variable domain, its missing parts supplied by reference TRBV15 and TRBJ2-7, is DAMVIQNPRYQVTQFGKPVTLSCSQTLNHNVMYWYQQKSSQAPKLLFHYYDKDFNNEADTPDNFQSRRPNTSFCFLDIRSPGLGDTAMYLCATSMGTFSYEQYFGPGTRLTVT.

This chain connects TRBV28 to TRBJ1-4; possible D gene TRBD1, 6 bases. V shed 3 bases and J shed 8 bases, with 13 bases lying between them. The germline CDR1 and CDR2 sequences are MDHEN and SYDVKM. This CDR3 has 14 amino acids. CDR3 region: CASSLIGGREKLFF. CDR3 nucleotide sequence: TGTGCCAGCAGTTTGATCGGGGGGCGAGAAAAACTGTTTTTT.